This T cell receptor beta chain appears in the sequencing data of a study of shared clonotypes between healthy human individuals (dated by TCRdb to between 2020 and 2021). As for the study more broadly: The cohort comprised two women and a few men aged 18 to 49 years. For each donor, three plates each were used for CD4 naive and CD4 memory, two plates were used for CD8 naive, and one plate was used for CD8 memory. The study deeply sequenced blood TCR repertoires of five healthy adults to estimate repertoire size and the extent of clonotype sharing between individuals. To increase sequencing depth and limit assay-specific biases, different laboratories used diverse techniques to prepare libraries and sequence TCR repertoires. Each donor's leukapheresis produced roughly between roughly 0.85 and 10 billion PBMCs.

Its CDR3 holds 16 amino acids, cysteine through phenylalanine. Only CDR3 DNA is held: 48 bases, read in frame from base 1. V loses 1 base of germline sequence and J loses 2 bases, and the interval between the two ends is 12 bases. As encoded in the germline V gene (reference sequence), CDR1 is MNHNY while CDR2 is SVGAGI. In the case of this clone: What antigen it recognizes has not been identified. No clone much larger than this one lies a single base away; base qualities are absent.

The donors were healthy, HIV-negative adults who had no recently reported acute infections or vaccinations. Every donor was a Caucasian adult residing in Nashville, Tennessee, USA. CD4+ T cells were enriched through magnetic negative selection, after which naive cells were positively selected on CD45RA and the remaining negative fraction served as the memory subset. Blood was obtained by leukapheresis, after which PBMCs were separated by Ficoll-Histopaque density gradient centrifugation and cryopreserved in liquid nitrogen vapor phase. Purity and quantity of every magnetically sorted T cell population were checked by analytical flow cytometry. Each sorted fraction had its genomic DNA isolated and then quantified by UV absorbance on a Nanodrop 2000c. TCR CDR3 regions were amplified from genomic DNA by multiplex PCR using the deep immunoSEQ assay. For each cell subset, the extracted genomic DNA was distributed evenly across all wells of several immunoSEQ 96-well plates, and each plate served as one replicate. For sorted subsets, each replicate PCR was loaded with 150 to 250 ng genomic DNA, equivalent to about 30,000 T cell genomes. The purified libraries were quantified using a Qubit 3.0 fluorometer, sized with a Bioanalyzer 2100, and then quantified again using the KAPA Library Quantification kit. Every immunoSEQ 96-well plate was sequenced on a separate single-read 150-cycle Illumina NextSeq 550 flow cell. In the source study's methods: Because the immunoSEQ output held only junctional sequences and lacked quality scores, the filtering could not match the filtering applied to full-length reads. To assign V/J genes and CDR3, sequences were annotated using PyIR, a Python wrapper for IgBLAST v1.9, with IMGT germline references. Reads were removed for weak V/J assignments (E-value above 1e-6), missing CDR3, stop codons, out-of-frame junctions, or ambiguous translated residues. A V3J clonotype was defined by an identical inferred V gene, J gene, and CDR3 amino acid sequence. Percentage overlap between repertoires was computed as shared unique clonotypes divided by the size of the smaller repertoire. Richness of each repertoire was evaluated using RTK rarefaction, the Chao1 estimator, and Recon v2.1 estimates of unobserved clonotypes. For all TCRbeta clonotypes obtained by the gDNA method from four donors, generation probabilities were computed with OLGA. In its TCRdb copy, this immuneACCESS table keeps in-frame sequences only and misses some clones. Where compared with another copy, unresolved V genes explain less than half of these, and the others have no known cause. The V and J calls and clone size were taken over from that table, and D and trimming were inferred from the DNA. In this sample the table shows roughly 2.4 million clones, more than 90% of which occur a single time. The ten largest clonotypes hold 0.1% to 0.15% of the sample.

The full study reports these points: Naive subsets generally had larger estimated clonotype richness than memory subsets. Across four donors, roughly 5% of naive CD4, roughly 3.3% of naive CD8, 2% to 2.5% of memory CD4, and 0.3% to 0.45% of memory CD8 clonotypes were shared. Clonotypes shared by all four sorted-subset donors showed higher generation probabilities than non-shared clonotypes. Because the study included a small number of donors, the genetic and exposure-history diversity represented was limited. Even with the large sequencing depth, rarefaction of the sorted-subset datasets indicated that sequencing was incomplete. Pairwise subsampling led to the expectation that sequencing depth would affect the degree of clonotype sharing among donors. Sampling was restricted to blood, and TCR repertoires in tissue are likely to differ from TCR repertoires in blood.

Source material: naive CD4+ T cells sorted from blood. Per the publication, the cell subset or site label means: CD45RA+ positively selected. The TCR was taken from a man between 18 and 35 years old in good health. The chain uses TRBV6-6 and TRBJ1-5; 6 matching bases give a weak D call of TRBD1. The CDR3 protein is CASSYFGGGRNQPQHF. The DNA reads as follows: TGTGCCAGCAGTTACTTTGGGGGGGGGCGCAATCAGCCCCAGCATTTT.